The present T cell receptor (beta chain) was sequenced within a study of T-cell reconstitution after alpha-beta-depleted transplantation in children. From germline, CDR1 is SQVTM and CDR2 ANQGSEA. V lost 6 bases and J lost 1, with 15 bases in between. The CDR3 totals 14 residues. Unique molecular identifiers were incorporated during preparation of the TCRbeta library. One entry per CDR3 protein results from TCRdb running MiXCR on the PCR reads. The top ten hold about 3.8% of the sample, which has about 400,000 distinct CDR3 sequences, about 20% seen once. This clonotype has at least ten counts. The sequencing used PBMCs from the stem cell graft donor, collected from the stem cell graft. The V gene is TRBV29-1, the J gene TRBJ2-5; D might be TRBD2 (5 bases). The clonotype originates from a human donor who donated a stem cell graft to a child with acute myeloid leukemia. The CDR3 DNA is TGCAGCGTCCGAGGGTGGCAGACCCAAGAGACCCAGTACTTC. Amino acids: CSVRGWQTQETQYF.